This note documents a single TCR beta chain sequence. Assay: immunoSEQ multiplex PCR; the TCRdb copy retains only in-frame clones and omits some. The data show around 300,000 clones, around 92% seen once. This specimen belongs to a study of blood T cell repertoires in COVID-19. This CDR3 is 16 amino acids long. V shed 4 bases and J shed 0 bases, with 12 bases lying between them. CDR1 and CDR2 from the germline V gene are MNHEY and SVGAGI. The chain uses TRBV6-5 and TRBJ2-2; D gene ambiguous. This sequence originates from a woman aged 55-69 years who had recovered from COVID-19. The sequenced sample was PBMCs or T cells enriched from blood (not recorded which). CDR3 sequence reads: CASSLNHLANTGELFF. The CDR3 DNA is TGTGCCAGCAGTTTAAATCACTTGGCGAACACCGGGGAGCTGTTTTTT.